The 11 T cell receptor beta chains presented below share a single source sample, sequenced in a study of molecular identifiers for immune sequencing clone quantification. TCRdb reanalysed the PCR reads using MiXCR and keeps one entry per CDR3 protein. The data show 50,000 to 75,000 distinct CDR3 sequences, 15% to 20% seen once. The sequencing input was naive CD8+ T cells from blood, with Jurkat cell RNA spiked in. The subset is: FACS-sorted CD8+CD4-CCR7+CD45RA+ naive T cells. These receptors were taken from a human donor in good health. Some libraries in this study had Jurkat cell RNA spiked in.

This clonotype occurred many times. The chain employs TRBV7-9 and TRBJ2-7; D gene ambiguous. The germline gives CDR1 SEHNR, CDR2 FQNEAQ (reference sequence). Between the trimmed V and J ends, which lost 1 base and 0 bases, there was a span of 10 bases. The CDR3 is 15 residues long. The CDR3, as DNA: TGTGCCAGCAGCTTAGAGGGCGGAAGCTCCTACGAGCAGTACTTC. It encodes CASSLEGGSSYEQYF.

This clonotype was recorded a few times. The junction differs from germline at one of its ends, possibly a read error. The V gene is TRBV7-3, the J gene TRBJ2-1; D not certain. Germline loops: CDR1 SGHTA, CDR2 FQGTGA. There are 13 residues in the CDR3. The CDR3 bases are TGTGCCAGCAGCGACCCACAACACAATGAGCAGCTCTTC. Encoded protein: CASSDPQHNEQLF.

Note on this clonotype: A much bigger clone sits one base away, suggesting this may be a read error. The chain recombines TRBV11-3 with TRBJ2-4, with unresolved D. Germline loops: CDR1 SGHNT, CDR2 YENEEA. The CDR3 is 12 residues long. CDR3 sequence: CASSPDGNIQHF. The CDR3 DNA reads TGTGCCAGCAGCCCAGACGGAAACATTCAGCACTTC.

This clonotype was recorded at least ten times. V gene TRBV7-8 combines with J gene TRBJ2-1; TRBD1 matches at 10 bases. Trimming at V came to 4 bases and at J to 8 bases, leaving 8 bases not matched to a gene. Germline lookup yields CDR1 SGHVS and CDR2 FQNEAQ. This CDR3 contains 15 residues. CDR3 amino acids: CASSSPGQGMHEQFF. CDR3 DNA sequence: TGTGCCAGCAGCTCACCGGGACAGGGGATGCATGAGCAGTTCTTC. The whole variable domain, remainder taken from reference TRBV7-8 and TRBJ2-1, is GAGVSQSPRYKVAKRGQDVALRCDPISGHVSLFWYQQALGQGPEFLTYFQNEAQLDKSGLPSDRFFAERPEGSVSTLKIQRTQQEDSAVYLCASSSPGQGMHEQFFGPGTRLTVL.

This clonotype was counted many times. The rearrangement links TRBV10-3 to TRBJ2-7; no clear D. From germline, CDR1 is ENHRY and CDR2 SYGVKD. The germline V and J ends were trimmed by 3 bases and 12 bases, with 15 bases remaining between them. The CDR3 loop spans 12 amino acids. CDR3 amino acids: CAISDESLRMYF. CDR3 nucleotide sequence: TGTGCCATCAGTGACGAGAGCCTACGTATGTACTTC.

The CDR3 sequence: CASSPYPTAGTYFEQYF. The CDR3 DNA sequence: TGTGCCAGCAGTCCATACCCTACAGCGGGGACCTACTTCGAGCAGTACTTC. The V call is TRBV12-3 or TRBV12-4, the J call TRBJ2-7, with 7 bases aligning to TRBD2. Germline trimming cut 5 bases from V and 6 bases from J; bases unmatched to any gene: 19. There are 17 residues in the CDR3.

V gene TRBV19 combines with J gene TRBJ1-2; D is unclear. Germline V lookup: CDR1 LNHDA, CDR2 SQIVND (reference sequence). This CDR3 spans 17 amino acids. The V gene lost 7 bases and the J gene lost 0 bases, with 21 bases spanning the gap. CDR3 residues: CASIGRFVTAPNYGYTF. Here the CDR3 DNA reads TGTGCCAGTATTGGGCGTTTTGTGACGGCACCTAACTATGGCTACACCTTC.

This clonotype was seen ten or more times. V and J are TRBV6-1 and TRBJ1-1, with no clear D. This CDR3 is 13 amino acids long. Deletions cut 3 bases from V and 2 bases from J, with 7 bases between. Germline CDR1 is MNHNS and CDR2 is SASEGT. CDR3: CASSERLNTEAFF. The CDR3, as DNA: TGTGCCAGCAGTGAGAGGCTCAACACTGAAGCTTTCTTT.

This chain connects TRBV4-1 to TRBJ2-1; tentative D call: TRBD2 (5 bases). Germline assignment: CDR1 MGHRA and CDR2 YSYEKL. The CDR3 sequence is 16 residues long. Deletions cut 0 bases from V and 0 bases from J, with 9 bases between. The CDR3 DNA reads as TGCGCCAGCAGCCAAGAAGGTGGGAGCTCCTACAATGAGCAGTTCTTC. Amino acid sequence: CASSQEGGSSYNEQFF.

A note on this clonotype: A much larger clone differs by one base, so this may be a read error. This sequence joins TRBV11-2 and TRBJ2-1; TRBD2 agrees at 9 bases. The CDR3 is 15 amino acids. Germline V CDR1 and CDR2: SGHAT, FQNNGV. CDR3 region: CASVKREDSYNEQLF. Here the CDR3 DNA reads TGTGCCAGCGTCAAGCGGGAGGACTCCTACAATGAGCAGCTCTTC. Complete variable domain (other parts from reference TRBV11-2 and TRBJ2-1): EAGVAQSPRYKIIEKRQSVAFWCNPISGHATLYWYQQILGQGPKLLIQFQNNGVVDDSQLPKDRFSAERLKGVDSTLKIQPAKLEDSAVYLCASVKREDSYNEQLFGPGTRLTVL.

The chain is built from TRBV2 and TRBJ1-1; D is unresolved. V lost 3 bases and J 1 base, leaving 9 bases between the germline ends. From germline, CDR1 is SNHLY and CDR2 FYNNEI. The CDR3 loop spans 14 amino acids. The CDR3 DNA is TGTGCCAGCAGTGATGGGCAGGCGAACACTGAAGCTTTCTTT. Protein: CASSDGQANTEAFF.